These 24 T cell receptor beta chains came from one sample sequenced in a study of T cell responses to AZD1222 COVID-19 vaccine. The table came from immunoSEQ multiplex PCR; TCRdb's copy has only in-frame clones and leaves some out. The sample includes 140,000 or so clones, approximately 90% of them seen just once. Sequences were derived from peripheral blood, sampled 28 days after the second AZD1222 dose. These TCRs come from an adult who received the AZD1222 COVID-19 vaccine.

This chain uses TRBV7-2 with TRBJ2-3, with no clear D. Trimming left V 5 bases short and J 1 base short, with 13 bases between. The CDR3 extends over 15 amino acids. Germline CDR1 is SGHTA and CDR2 is FQGNSA. CDR3 sequence reads: CASSPTPQGTDTQYF. CDR3 in DNA: TGTGCCAGCAGCCCCACCCCCCAGGGCACAGATACGCAGTATTTT.

The chain combines TRBV4-3 with TRBJ2-1; D gene uncertain. The CDR3 is 16 amino acids. V lost 4 bases and J lost 4, with 17 bases in between. Germline V gives CDR1 LGHNA, CDR2 YSLEER. The CDR3 nucleotides are TGCGCCAGCAGCCCAGAGTACCGCCAAGCGTACAATGAGCAGTTCTTC. This encodes CASSPEYRQAYNEQFF.

This clone showed up just a few times. The V and J genes are TRBV5-8 and TRBJ2-7; TRBD2 matches at 10 bases. Germline V gives CDR1 SGHTS, CDR2 YDEGEE. After removal of 4 bases from V and 4 bases from J, the junction contained 11 bases not matched to a gene. CDR3 length equals 16 residues. CDR3 sequence (DNA): TGTGCCAGCAGCGACCTACTAAGCGGGAGGGCATACGAGCAGTACTTC. It codes for CASSDLLSGRAYEQYF.

This chain connects TRBV29-1 to TRBJ1-2; no definite D call. The CDR3 is 13 residues long. CDR1 and CDR2 (germline): SQVTM, ANQGSEA. V was pared by 4 bases and J by 2 bases, with 11 bases between. In nucleotides, the CDR3 is TGCAGCGTTGGAACCGAGGGCAACTATGGCTACACCTTC. This encodes CSVGTEGNYGYTF.

V and J are TRBV5-4 and TRBJ2-3; D is unclear. The CDR3 length is 13 residues. Trimming removed 6 bases from V and 0 bases from J, with 8 bases in between. CDR1 is SGHNT, CDR2 YYREEE, per germline (reference sequence). The CDR3, as DNA: TGTGCCAGCAAGGTGTCTAGCACAGATACGCAGTATTTT. This codes for CASKVSSTDTQYF.

This chain connects TRBV28 to TRBJ1-3; D is unresolved. The CDR3 has 14 residues. Trimming cost V 2 bases and J 0 bases, with 5 bases left between them. The germline CDR1 and CDR2 sequences are MDHEN and SYDVKM. The CDR3 DNA reads as TGTGCCAGCAGTTTACAGAGCTCTGGAAACACCATATATTTT. Translated: CASSLQSSGNTIYF. Variable domain in full (rest from reference TRBV28 and TRBJ1-3): DVKVTQSSRYLVKRTGEKVFLECVQDMDHENMFWYRQDPGLGLRLIYFSYDVKMKEKGDIPEGYSVSREKKERFSLILESASTNQTSMYLCASSLQSSGNTIYFGEGSWLTVV.

The chain is built from TRBV7-3 and TRBJ2-3, with TRBD2 as a possible D gene (6 bases). The germline gives CDR1 SGHTA, CDR2 FQGTGA. Between the trimmed V and J ends, which lost 5 bases and 1 base, there was a span of 7 bases. There are 13 residues in the CDR3. CDR3 coding DNA: TGTGCCAGCAGCCCGGGGGGCACAGATACGCAGTATTTT. This translates into CASSPGGTDTQYF.

This chain uses TRBV28 with TRBJ2-7; the D gene is possibly TRBD1 (5 bases). The V end lost 7 bases, the J end lost 2 bases, and 12 bases lay between the germline ends. This CDR3 is 13 amino acids long. From germline, CDR1 is MDHEN and CDR2 SYDVKM. This CDR3 reads CASTGHFPYEQYF. In nucleotides, the CDR3 is TGTGCCAGCACCGGACATTTCCCCTACGAGCAGTACTTC. Full variable domain (rest looked up from reference TRBV28 and TRBJ2-7): DVKVTQSSRYLVKRTGEKVFLECVQDMDHENMFWYRQDPGLGLRLIYFSYDVKMKEKGDIPEGYSVSREKKERFSLILESASTNQTSMYLCASTGHFPYEQYFGPGTRLTVT.

The chain uses TRBV15 and TRBJ2-7, with no clear D. Between the trimmed V and J ends, which lost 2 bases and 2 bases, there was a span of 19 bases. CDR3 length: 17 amino acids. The germline CDR1 and CDR2 sequences are LNHNV and YYDKDF (reference sequence). DNA of the CDR3: TGTGCCACCAGCAGATATGCCTCCCCCGACACCCCCTACGAGCAGTACTTC. As protein: CATSRYASPDTPYEQYF.

The chain is built from TRBV7-9 and TRBJ2-7, with D unresolved. V gave up 1 base and J gave up 6 bases, with 4 bases separating them. This CDR3 region has 11 residues. Per germline, CDR1 SEHNR and CDR2 FQNEAQ (reference sequence). In nucleotides, the CDR3 is TGTGCCAGCAGCTTAGGTGTCGAGCAGTACTTC. This encodes CASSLGVEQYF. Full variable domain (rest looked up from reference TRBV7-9 and TRBJ2-7): DTGVSQNPRHKITKRGQNVTFRCDPISEHNRLYWYRQTLGQGPEFLTYFQNEAQLEKSRLLSDRFSAERPKGSFSTLEIQRTEQGDSAMYLCASSLGVEQYFGPGTRLTVT.

V is TRBV28 and J is TRBJ2-3; TRBD2 matches 9 bases. The V and J ends lost 3 bases and 4 bases, in that order; junction bases with no gene match: 8. Germline lookup yields CDR1 MDHEN and CDR2 SYDVKM. The CDR3 extends over 16 amino acids. The CDR3 loop reads CASSLSSGRSADTQYF. The CDR3 bases are TGTGCCAGCAGTTTGTCGAGCGGGAGGAGTGCAGATACGCAGTATTTT. The full variable domain, with the rest looked up from reference TRBV28 and TRBJ2-3, is DVKVTQSSRYLVKRTGEKVFLECVQDMDHENMFWYRQDPGLGLRLIYFSYDVKMKEKGDIPEGYSVSREKKERFSLILESASTNQTSMYLCASSLSSGRSADTQYFGPGTRLTVL.

This clone was counted a few times. V and J are TRBV19 and TRBJ2-1; 9 bases line up with TRBD2. Germline trimming cut 4 bases from V and 4 bases from J; bases unmatched to any gene: 5. The CDR3 runs 15 residues. Germline assignment: CDR1 LNHDA and CDR2 SQIVND (reference sequence). CDR3 DNA: TGTGCCAGTAGTAAGGCGGGACTAGCTTACAATGAGCAGTTCTTC. Translation gives CASSKAGLAYNEQFF.

The J gene is TRBJ2-1, the V gene TRBV10-1; 11 bases are shared with TRBD2. The junction had 15 bases not matched to a gene; V was cut back by 6 bases and J by 5 bases. The CDR3 has 18 residues. From germline, CDR1 is WNHNN and CDR2 SYGVQD (reference sequence). Here the CDR3 DNA reads TGCGCCAGCAGAGTCCTTACTAGCGGGAGTTGGAAAAACAATGAGCAGTTCTTC. The encoded protein is CASRVLTSGSWKNNEQFF.

A few counts support this clone. Other DNA sequences in the sample encode the same CDR3. J is TRBJ1-2 and V is TRBV6-1; D is perhaps TRBD1 (6 bases). Germline CDR1 MNHNS, CDR2 SASEGT. The CDR3 runs 15 residues. The ends were cut back, 2 bases at V and 2 bases at J, with 12 bases in the middle. The CDR3 sequence is CASSERGGLNYGYTF. The CDR3 coding sequence is TGTGCCAGCAGTGAACGGGGGGGGCTGAACTATGGCTACACCTTC.

J is TRBJ1-1 and V is TRBV6-5; 8 bases align to TRBD1. CDR1 and CDR2 from the germline V gene are MNHEY and SVGAGI. Trimming at V came to 0 bases and at J to 3 bases, leaving 6 bases not matched to a gene. CDR3 size: 16 residues. CDR3 DNA: TGTGCCAGCAGTTACTCCTGGACAGGGTTGGACACTGAAGCTTTCTTT. This codes for CASSYSWTGLDTEAFF.

V gene TRBV28 combines with J gene TRBJ1-2; 8 bases match TRBD1. The CDR3 runs 13 residues. V lost 6 bases to trimming and J lost 4 bases; unmatched junction nucleotides: 4. Germline CDR1 MDHEN, CDR2 SYDVKM. The chain's CDR3 is CASSPDRVYGYTF. In DNA form, the CDR3 reads TGTGCCAGCAGCCCGGACAGGGTCTATGGCTACACCTTC.

The chain combines TRBV11-2 with TRBJ1-2; 7 bases fit TRBD1. CDR3 size: 14 residues. CDR1 is SGHAT, CDR2 FQNNGV, per germline. After removal of 1 base from V and 7 bases from J, the junction contained 6 bases not matched to a gene. CDR3 region: CASSLAEGAGGYTF. For the CDR3, the DNA is TGTGCCAGCAGCTTAGCGGAGGGGGCGGGTGGCTACACCTTC. The complete variable domain, with remaining parts taken from reference TRBV11-2 and TRBJ1-2, reads EAGVAQSPRYKIIEKRQSVAFWCNPISGHATLYWYQQILGQGPKLLIQFQNNGVVDDSQLPKDRFSAERLKGVDSTLKIQPAKLEDSAVYLCASSLAEGAGGYTFGSGTRLTVV.

This chain connects TRBV12-3 or TRBV12-4 to TRBJ1-1, with no clear D. This CDR3 has 12 amino acids. V lost 4 bases to trimming and J lost 9 bases, with 12 bases between them. CDR3 protein: CASSSRAAKAFF. The CDR3, as DNA: TGTGCCAGCAGTTCCCGGGCCGCGAAAGCTTTCTTT.

This clone was detected only once. The chain links TRBV11-2 to TRBJ2-2; weak D call: TRBD1 (5 bases). The germline CDR1 and CDR2 sequences are SGHAT and FQNNGV. The CDR3 runs 14 residues. Trimming took off 7 bases at V and 6 bases at J, with 15 bases between the two ends. CDR3 amino acids: CASTSDKRAGELFF. CDR3 DNA sequence: TGTGCCAGCACCTCGGACAAAAGGGCCGGGGAGCTGTTTTTT.

CDR3 region: CASSNLPGPRNQPQHF. The DNA for the CDR3 is TGTGCCAGCAGCAACCTGCCGGGACCACGAAATCAGCCCCAGCATTTT. The rearrangement joins TRBV6-6 to TRBJ1-5; D possibly corresponds to TRBD1 (5 bases). Germline loops: CDR1 MNHNY, CDR2 SVGAGI (reference sequence). The germline V and J ends were trimmed by 6 bases and 4 bases, with 19 bases remaining between them. This CDR3 comprises 16 residues.

The V and J genes are TRBV7-2 and TRBJ2-7; 11 positions match TRBD1. Trimming at V came to 7 bases and at J to 7 bases, leaving 9 bases not matched to a gene. Germline assignment: CDR1 SGHTA and CDR2 FQGNSA. This CDR3 spans 14 amino acids. The CDR3 DNA sequence: TGTGCCAGCAACAAGGACAGGGGGCTTCGTGAGCAGTACTTC. It specifies CASNKDRGLREQYF. Full variable domain (outside the CDR3, taken from reference TRBV7-2 and TRBJ2-7): GAGVSQSPSNKVTEKGKDVELRCDPISGHTALYWYRQSLGQGLEFLIYFQGNSAPDKSGLPSDRFSAERTGGSVSTLTIQRTQQEDSAVYLCASNKDRGLREQYFGPGTRLTVT.

The chain recombines TRBV4-2 with TRBJ2-5, with D possibly being TRBD1 or TRBD2 (5 bases each). Trimming pared 0 bases from V and 2 bases from J, leaving 22 bases between. Germline V gene lookup returns CDR1 LGHNA and CDR2 YNFKEQ. The CDR3 totals 19 residues. The CDR3 DNA reads TGTGCCAGCAGCCAAGAATTACAAGGGGACCCATTGACACAAGAGACCCAGTACTTC. As protein: CASSQELQGDPLTQETQYF.

The chain joins TRBV7-3 to TRBJ2-6; D uncertain. The CDR3 has 12 amino acids. Trimming stripped 5 bases from V and 10 bases from J, with 9 bases between. The germline gives CDR1 SGHTA, CDR2 FQGTGA. This CDR3 reads CASSRQANVLTF. CDR3 nucleotide sequence: TGTGCCAGCAGCCGACAAGCGAACGTCCTGACTTTC.

V gene TRBV7-2 combines with J gene TRBJ1-2; 11 nucleotides align to TRBD1. From germline, CDR1 is SGHTA and CDR2 FQGNSA. Trimming took 4 bases from V and 3 from J; bases not matched to a gene: 10. The CDR3 is 17 amino acids. CDR3 sequence reads: CASSSLAPGQGDYGYTF. CDR3 DNA sequence: TGTGCCAGCAGCTCCCTTGCTCCGGGACAGGGGGACTATGGCTACACCTTC.